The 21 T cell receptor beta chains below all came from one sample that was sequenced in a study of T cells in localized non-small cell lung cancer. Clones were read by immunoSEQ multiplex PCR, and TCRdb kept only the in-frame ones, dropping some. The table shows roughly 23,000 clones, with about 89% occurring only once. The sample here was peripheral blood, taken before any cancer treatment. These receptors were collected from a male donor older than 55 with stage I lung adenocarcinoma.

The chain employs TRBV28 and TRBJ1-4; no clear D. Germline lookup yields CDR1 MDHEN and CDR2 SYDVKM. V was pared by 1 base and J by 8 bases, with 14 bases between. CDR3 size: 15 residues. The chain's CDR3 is CASSLLAASSEKLFF. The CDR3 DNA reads TGTGCCAGCAGTTTATTGGCGGCATCCTCCGAAAAACTGTTTTTT.

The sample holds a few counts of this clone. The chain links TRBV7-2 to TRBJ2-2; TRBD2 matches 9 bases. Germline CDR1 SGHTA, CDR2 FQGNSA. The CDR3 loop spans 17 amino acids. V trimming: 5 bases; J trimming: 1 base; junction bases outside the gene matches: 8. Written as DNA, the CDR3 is TGTGCCAGCAGCCTAACCGGGACTAGCTGGAACACCGGGGAGCTGTTTTTT. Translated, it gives CASSLTGTSWNTGELFF.

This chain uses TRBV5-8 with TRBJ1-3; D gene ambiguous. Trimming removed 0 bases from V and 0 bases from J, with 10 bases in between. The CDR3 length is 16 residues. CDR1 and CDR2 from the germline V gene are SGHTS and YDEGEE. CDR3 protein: CASSLGGLFSGNTIYF. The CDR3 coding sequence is TGTGCCAGCAGCTTGGGAGGGCTCTTCTCTGGAAACACCATATATTTT.

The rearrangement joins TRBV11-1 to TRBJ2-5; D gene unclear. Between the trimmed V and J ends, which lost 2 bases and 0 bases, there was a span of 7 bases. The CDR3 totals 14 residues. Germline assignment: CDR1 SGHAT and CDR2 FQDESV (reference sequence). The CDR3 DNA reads TGTGCCAGCAGCTTATCAGGATACCAAGAGACCCAGTACTTC. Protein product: CASSLSGYQETQYF.

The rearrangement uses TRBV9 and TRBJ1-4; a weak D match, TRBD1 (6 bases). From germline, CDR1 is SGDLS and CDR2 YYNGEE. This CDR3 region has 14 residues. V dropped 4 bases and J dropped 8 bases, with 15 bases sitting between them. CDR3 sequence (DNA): TGTGCCAGCAGCCAATGGCAGGGGAGCGAAAAACTGTTTTTT. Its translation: CASSQWQGSEKLFF.

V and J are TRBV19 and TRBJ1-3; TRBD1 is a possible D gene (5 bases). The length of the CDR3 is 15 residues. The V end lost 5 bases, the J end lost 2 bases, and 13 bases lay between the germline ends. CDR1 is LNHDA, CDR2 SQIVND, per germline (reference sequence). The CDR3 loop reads CASSPTGTPGNTIYF. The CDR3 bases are TGTGCCAGTAGTCCAACTGGGACGCCTGGAAACACCATATATTTT.

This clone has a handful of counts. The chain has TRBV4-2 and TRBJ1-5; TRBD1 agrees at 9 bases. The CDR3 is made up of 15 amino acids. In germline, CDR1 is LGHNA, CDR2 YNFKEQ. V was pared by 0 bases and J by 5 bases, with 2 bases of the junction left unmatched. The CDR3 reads CASSQEQGAHQPQHF. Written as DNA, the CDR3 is TGTGCCAGCAGCCAAGAACAGGGGGCACATCAGCCCCAGCATTTT.

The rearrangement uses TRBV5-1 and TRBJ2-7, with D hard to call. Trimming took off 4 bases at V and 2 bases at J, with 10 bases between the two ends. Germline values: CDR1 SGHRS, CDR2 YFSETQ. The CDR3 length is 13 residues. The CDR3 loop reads CASSRTSAYEQYF. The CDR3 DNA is TGCGCCAGCAGCCGCACCTCAGCCTACGAGCAGTACTTC.

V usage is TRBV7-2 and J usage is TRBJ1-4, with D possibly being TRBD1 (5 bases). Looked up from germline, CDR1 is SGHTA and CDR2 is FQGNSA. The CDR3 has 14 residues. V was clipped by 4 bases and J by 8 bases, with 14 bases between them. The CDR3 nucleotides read TGTGCCAGCAGCTCTGACCGGGGGGGAGAAAAACTGTTTTTT. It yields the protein CASSSDRGGEKLFF.

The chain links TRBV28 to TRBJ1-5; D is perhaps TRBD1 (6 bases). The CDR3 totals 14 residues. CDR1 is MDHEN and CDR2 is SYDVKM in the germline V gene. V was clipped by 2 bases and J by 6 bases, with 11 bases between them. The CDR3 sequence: CASSLRGFGQPQHF. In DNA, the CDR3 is TGTGCCAGCAGTTTAAGGGGGTTCGGTCAGCCCCAGCATTTT.

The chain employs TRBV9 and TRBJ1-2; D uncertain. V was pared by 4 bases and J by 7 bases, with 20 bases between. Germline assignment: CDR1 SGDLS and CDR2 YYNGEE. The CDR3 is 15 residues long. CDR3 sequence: CASSLSLPLASGYTF. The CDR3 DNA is TGTGCCAGCAGCCTTAGCTTGCCCCTCGCTAGTGGCTACACCTTC.

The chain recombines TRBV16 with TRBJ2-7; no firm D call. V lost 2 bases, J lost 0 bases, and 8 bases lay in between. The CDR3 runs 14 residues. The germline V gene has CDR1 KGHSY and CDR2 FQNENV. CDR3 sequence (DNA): TGTGCCAGCAGCCAAGCGGAGAGCTCCTACGAGCAGTACTTC. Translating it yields CASSQAESSYEQYF.

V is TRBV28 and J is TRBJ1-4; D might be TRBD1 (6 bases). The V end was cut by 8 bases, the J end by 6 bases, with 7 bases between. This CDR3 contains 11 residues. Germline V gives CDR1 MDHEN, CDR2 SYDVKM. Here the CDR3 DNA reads TGTGCCAGCGGGGGCGATGAAAAACTGTTTTTT. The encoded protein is CASGGDEKLFF. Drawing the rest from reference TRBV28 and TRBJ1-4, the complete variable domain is DVKVTQSSRYLVKRTGEKVFLECVQDMDHENMFWYRQDPGLGLRLIYFSYDVKMKEKGDIPEGYSVSREKKERFSLILESASTNQTSMYLCASGGDEKLFFGSGTQLSVL.

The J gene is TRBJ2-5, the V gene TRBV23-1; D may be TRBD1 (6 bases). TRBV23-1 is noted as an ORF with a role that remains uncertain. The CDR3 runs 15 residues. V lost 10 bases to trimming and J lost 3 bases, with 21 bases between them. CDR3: CAKLSALDSKETQYF. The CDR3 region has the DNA TGCGCCAAGCTCTCCGCCTTGGACAGCAAAGAGACCCAGTACTTC.

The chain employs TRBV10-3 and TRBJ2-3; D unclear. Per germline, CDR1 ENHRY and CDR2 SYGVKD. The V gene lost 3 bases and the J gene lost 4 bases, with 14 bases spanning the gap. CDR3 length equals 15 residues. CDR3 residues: CAISDSAEAPDTQYF. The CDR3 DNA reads TGTGCCATCAGTGACTCGGCAGAAGCTCCAGATACGCAGTATTTT.

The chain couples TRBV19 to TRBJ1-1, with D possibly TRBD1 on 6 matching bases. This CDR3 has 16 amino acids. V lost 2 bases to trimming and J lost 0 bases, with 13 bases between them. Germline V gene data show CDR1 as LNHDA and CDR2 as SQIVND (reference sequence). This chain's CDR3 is CASSISTGRLNTEAFF. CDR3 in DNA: TGTGCCAGTAGTATATCGACAGGACGACTGAACACTGAAGCTTTCTTT.

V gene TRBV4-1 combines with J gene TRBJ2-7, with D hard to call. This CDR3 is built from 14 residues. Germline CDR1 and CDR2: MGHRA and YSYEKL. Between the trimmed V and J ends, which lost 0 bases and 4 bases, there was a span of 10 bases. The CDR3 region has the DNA TGCGCCAGCAGCCAAGATTTAAAAGGATACGAGCAGTACTTC. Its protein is CASSQDLKGYEQYF.

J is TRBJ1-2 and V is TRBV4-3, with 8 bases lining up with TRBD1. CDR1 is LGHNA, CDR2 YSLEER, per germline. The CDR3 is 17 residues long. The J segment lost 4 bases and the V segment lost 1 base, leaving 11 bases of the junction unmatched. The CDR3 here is CASSQARGSTGGYGYTF. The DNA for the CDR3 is TGCGCCAGCAGCCAAGCGAGGGGCAGTACAGGGGGCTATGGCTACACCTTC.

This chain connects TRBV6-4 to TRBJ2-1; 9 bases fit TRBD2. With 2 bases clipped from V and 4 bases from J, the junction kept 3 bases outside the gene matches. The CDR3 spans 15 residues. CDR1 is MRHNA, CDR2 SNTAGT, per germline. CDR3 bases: TGTGCCAGCAGTGACAGTAGCGGGAGTTACAATGAGCAGTTCTTC. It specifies CASSDSSGSYNEQFF.

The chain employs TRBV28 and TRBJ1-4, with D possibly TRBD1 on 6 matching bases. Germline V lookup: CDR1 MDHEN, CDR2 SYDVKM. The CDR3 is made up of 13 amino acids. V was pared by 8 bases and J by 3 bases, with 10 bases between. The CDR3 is CASRDRPNEKLFF. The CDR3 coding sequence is TGTGCCAGCCGAGACAGGCCTAATGAAAAACTGTTTTTT. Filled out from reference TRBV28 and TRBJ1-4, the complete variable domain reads DVKVTQSSRYLVKRTGEKVFLECVQDMDHENMFWYRQDPGLGLRLIYFSYDVKMKEKGDIPEGYSVSREKKERFSLILESASTNQTSMYLCASRDRPNEKLFFGSGTQLSVL.

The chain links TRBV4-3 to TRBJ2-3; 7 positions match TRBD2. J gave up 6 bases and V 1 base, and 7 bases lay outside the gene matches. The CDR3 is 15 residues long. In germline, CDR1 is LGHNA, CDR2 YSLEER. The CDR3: CASSQGTRAADTQYF. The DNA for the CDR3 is TGCGCCAGCAGCCAAGGGACTAGAGCCGCCGATACGCAGTATTTT.